This passage covers 2 T cell receptor beta chains from one sample sequenced in a study of a mutant IDH1 vaccine in newly diagnosed glioma. Generated by immunoSEQ multiplex PCR, the TCRdb table keeps only in-frame clones and is missing some. The sample has around 53,000 clones; about nine tenths are singletons. As to time point: baseline, week 1 (first vaccination visit). The treatment denotes: pre-vaccination baseline after standard-of-care therapy. Here the sequenced sample was PBMCs, taken from a glioma patient treated with radiotherapy, temozolomide or both. The source of these receptors is a middle-aged man with glioma.

This clone was seen once. V usage is TRBV21-1 and J usage is TRBJ2-4; the table's D call, TRBD2, has no DNA check behind it. TRBV21-1 is shown as a pseudogene. The CDR3 covers 18 residues. CDR3: CASSKELSCGRAKNIQYF. DNA of the CDR3: TGTGCCAGCAGCAAAGAGCTGTCCTGCGGGAGAGCCAAAAACATTCAGTACTTC.

The chain employs TRBV19 and TRBJ2-3; D might be TRBD1 (5 bases). Per germline, CDR1 LNHDA and CDR2 SQIVND (reference sequence). V lost 7 bases and J 1 base, leaving 9 bases between the germline ends. This CDR3 spans 13 amino acids. CDR3 in DNA: TGTGCCAGTAAAGACAGAGGCACAGATACGCAGTATTTT. Translated: CASKDRGTDTQYF.